The text below deals with one T cell receptor beta chain. These data come from a study of technical replicates of blood from several donors. TCRdb's table, derived via immunoSEQ multiplex PCR, lists solely in-frame clones and lacks some. The sample carries about 81,000 clones, around four fifths recorded once. CDR1 and CDR2 (germline): MNHNY, SVGAGI (reference sequence). The CDR3 has 12 amino acids. Trimming took 4 bases from V and 7 from J; bases not matched to a gene: 3. The source is a human donor in good health. Some clones in this sample may be carry-over from other donors' samples. Specimen: PBMCs. The chain is built from TRBV6-6 and TRBJ1-2; TRBD1 matches at 7 bases. CDR3 sequence reads: CASSFQGGGYTF. CDR3 sequence (DNA): TGTGCCAGCAGTTTTCAGGGGGGTGGCTACACCTTC.